These 14 T cell receptor beta chains originate from one sample sequenced in a study of cytomegalovirus exposure and HLA in healthy donors. PCR primers comprised 60 Vbeta and 13 Jbeta primers. The assay was immunoSEQ multiplex PCR, and TCRdb's table has in-frame clones only and misses some. The sample lists over 200,000 clones, almost 85% occurring once. Specimen: PBMCs. The receptors were sampled from a woman aged 40-49 years in good health and CMV-seronegative.

The chain combines TRBV7-6 with TRBJ2-7; possibly TRBD1 for D (7 bases). The CDR3 is 16 residues long. Between the trimmed V and J ends, which lost 6 bases and 7 bases, there was a span of 25 bases. Per the germline V gene, CDR1 is SGHVS and CDR2 is FNYEAQ. The DNA of the CDR3 is TGTGCCAGCAGTTCCTCCATACAGGGGCCCCGGGAGGAGCAGTACTTC. Amino acid sequence: CASSSSIQGPREEQYF.

CDR3 coding DNA: TGCGCCAGCAGCTACTCCGACCGGGACGAGCAGTACTTC. The encoded protein is CASSYSDRDEQYF. The V and J genes are TRBV4-3 and TRBJ2-7, with D unresolved. Germline V lookup: CDR1 LGHNA, CDR2 YSLEER. CDR3 length equals 13 residues. V was trimmed by 5 bases and J by 5 bases, leaving 13 bases between them.

CDR3 loop: CASRTPTVAEAFF. As DNA, the CDR3 is TGTGCCAGCAGGACTCCGACAGTTGCTGAAGCTTTCTTT. The V call is TRBV6-1, the J call TRBJ1-1; the D gene is possibly TRBD1 (5 bases). The germline gives CDR1 MNHNS, CDR2 SASEGT. V was cut by 6 bases and J by 6 bases, with 14 bases left in between. The CDR3 extends over 13 amino acids.

The V call is TRBV9, the J call TRBJ2-3; the match to TRBD2 covers 10 bases. From germline, CDR1 is SGDLS and CDR2 YYNGEE. The CDR3 has 15 amino acids. Unmatched junction bases numbered 6, after V lost 0 bases and J lost 8 bases. DNA of the CDR3: TGTGCCAGCAGCGTAGAAGCGGGGGGGCTGGGTACGCAGTATTTT. Its protein product is CASSVEAGGLGTQYF.

V is TRBV7-9 and J is TRBJ2-7, with 11 bases fitting TRBD1. V lost 7 bases, J lost 4 bases, and 12 bases stayed unmatched. Germline values: CDR1 SEHNR, CDR2 FQNEAQ (reference sequence). This CDR3 has 16 amino acids. The chain's CDR3 is CASTTSGGTGGYEQYF. Here the CDR3 DNA reads TGTGCCAGCACCACCTCGGGCGGGACAGGGGGTTACGAGCAGTACTTC.

This sequence joins TRBV28 and TRBJ1-2, with D tentatively TRBD1 (6 bases). V lost 1 base, J lost 3 bases, and 9 bases lay in between. The CDR3 covers 14 residues. The germline V gene encodes CDR1 MDHEN and CDR2 SYDVKM. CDR3 sequence reads: CASSLSGADYGYTF. The DNA of the CDR3 is TGTGCCAGCAGTTTATCAGGGGCCGACTATGGCTACACCTTC.

The chain recombines TRBV7-9 with TRBJ1-1, with 7 bases fitting TRBD1. The CDR3 contains 13 residues. Germline V lookup: CDR1 SEHNR, CDR2 FQNEAQ (reference sequence). V lost 10 bases, J lost 8 bases, and 13 bases stayed unmatched. Here the CDR3 reads CATDQTTGKEAFF. In DNA form, the CDR3 reads TGTGCCACCGACCAAACGACAGGGAAAGAAGCTTTCTTT.

The gene calls are TRBV5-6 and TRBJ2-3; maybe TRBD2 (5 bases). The CDR3 runs 15 residues. V shed 4 bases and J shed 7 bases, with 19 bases lying between them. Germline V gene sequence: CDR1 SGHDT, CDR2 YYEEEE. The CDR3 is CASSRGYTDPYTQYF. The DNA for the CDR3 is TGTGCCAGCAGCCGAGGGTACACAGACCCATATACGCAGTATTTT.

This rearrangement joins TRBV7-9 to TRBJ1-1; possible D gene TRBD1, 6 bases. The V end was cut by 4 bases, the J end by 6 bases, with 18 bases between. CDR3 length: 15 residues. Germline V gene sequence: CDR1 SEHNR, CDR2 FQNEAQ (reference sequence). CDR3 in DNA: TGTGCCAGCAGCTCTCCCAGTGGGGGCGCCTCTGAAGCTTTCTTT. Amino acid sequence: CASSSPSGGASEAFF.

This rearrangement joins TRBV7-2 to TRBJ2-7, with 9 bases matching TRBD1. CDR3 length equals 17 residues. Per the germline V gene, CDR1 is SGHTA and CDR2 is FQGNSA. The V and J ends lost 3 bases and 1 base, in that order; junction bases with no gene match: 10. The CDR3 DNA sequence: TGTGCCAGCAGCTTCGGAACAGGGGGCGCGTCTTCCTACGAGCAGTACTTC. Translating it yields CASSFGTGGASSYEQYF.

This clone was detected only a few times. V and J are TRBV4-2 and TRBJ2-7; D is possibly TRBD1 (6 bases). The germline V and J ends were trimmed by 0 bases and 0 bases, with 15 bases remaining between them. The CDR3 runs to 17 residues. Germline CDR1 and CDR2: LGHNA and YNFKEQ. CDR3 region: CASSQEAITGLSYEQYF. The CDR3 DNA sequence: TGTGCCAGCAGCCAAGAAGCCATCACAGGGCTCTCCTACGAGCAGTACTTC.

The V gene is TRBV9, the J gene TRBJ2-1; TRBD1 might be the D (6 bases). The V end lost 0 bases, the J end lost 8 bases, and 12 bases lay between the germline ends. This CDR3 has 14 residues. Germline V lookup: CDR1 SGDLS, CDR2 YYNGEE. The CDR3 nucleotides are TGTGCCAGCAGCGTAGCAGGGGCTAACGATGAGCAGTTCTTC. Residues: CASSVAGANDEQFF.

The chain joins TRBV28 to TRBJ1-1; D perhaps matches TRBD1 (5 bases). The V gene lost 2 bases and the J gene lost 4 bases, with 11 bases spanning the gap. Germline-derived CDR1 and CDR2 are MDHEN and SYDVKM. The CDR3 has 14 amino acids. CDR3: CASSLRQPGTEAFF. The DNA for the CDR3 is TGTGCCAGCAGTTTACGACAGCCAGGCACTGAAGCTTTCTTT.

V gene TRBV19 combines with J gene TRBJ2-3; 10 bases are shared with TRBD1. V dropped 10 bases and J dropped 5; count of bases not matched to a gene: 6. CDR1 and CDR2 (germline): LNHDA, SQIVND (reference sequence). The CDR3 is 13 amino acids. The CDR3 loop reads CATRQGAVDTQYF. The CDR3 DNA reads as TGTGCCACTAGACAGGGGGCGGTAGATACGCAGTATTTT.